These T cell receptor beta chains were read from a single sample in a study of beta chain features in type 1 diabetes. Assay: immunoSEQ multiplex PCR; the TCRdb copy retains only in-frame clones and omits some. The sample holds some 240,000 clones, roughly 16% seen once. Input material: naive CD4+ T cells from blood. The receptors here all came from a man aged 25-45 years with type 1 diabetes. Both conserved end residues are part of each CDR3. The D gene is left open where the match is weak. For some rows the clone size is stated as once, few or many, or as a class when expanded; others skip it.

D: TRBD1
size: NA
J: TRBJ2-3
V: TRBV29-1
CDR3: CSVRRGLGADTQYF
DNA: TGCAGCGTTCGTAGGGGGCTTGGCGCAGATACGCAGTATTTT

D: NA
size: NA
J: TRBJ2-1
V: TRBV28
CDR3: CASSSGGAREYNEQFF
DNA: TGTGCCAGCAGTTCCGGCGGGGCCCGCGAATACAATGAGCAGTTCTTC

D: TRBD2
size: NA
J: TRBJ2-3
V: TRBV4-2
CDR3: CASSHLGGTSGGTDTQYF
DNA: TGTGCCAGCAGCCACCTCGGGGGGACTAGCGGGGGCACAGATACGCAGTATTTT

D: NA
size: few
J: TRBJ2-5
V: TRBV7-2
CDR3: CASSLQGLRETQYF
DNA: TGTGCCAGCAGCCTCCAGGGATTACGGGAGACCCAGTACTTC

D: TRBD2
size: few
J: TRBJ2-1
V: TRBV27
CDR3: CASSTWTRNNEQFF
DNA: TGTGCCAGCAGTACTTGGACTAGGAACAATGAGCAGTTCTTC

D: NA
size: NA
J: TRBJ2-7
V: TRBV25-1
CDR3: CASSPGGGPYEQYF
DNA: TGTGCCAGCAGTCCCGGGGGAGGTCCCTACGAGCAGTACTTC

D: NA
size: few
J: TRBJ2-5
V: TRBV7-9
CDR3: CASSLQGLETQYF
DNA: TGTGCCAGCAGCTTACAGGGGCTGGAGACCCAGTACTTC

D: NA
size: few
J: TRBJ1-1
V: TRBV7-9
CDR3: CASSLGRGGTEAFF
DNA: TGTGCCAGCAGCTTAGGTCGCGGTGGCACTGAAGCTTTCTTT

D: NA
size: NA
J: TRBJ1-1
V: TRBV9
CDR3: CASSVDPGSTEAFF
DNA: TGTGCCAGCAGCGTCGACCCAGGGAGCACTGAAGCTTTCTTT

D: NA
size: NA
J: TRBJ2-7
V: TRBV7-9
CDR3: CASSLLGLDSYEQYF
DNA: TGTGCCAGCAGCTTACTGGGACTCGACTCCTACGAGCAGTACTTC

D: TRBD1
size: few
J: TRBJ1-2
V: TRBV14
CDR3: CASSQLLGTGPGYTF
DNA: TGTGCCAGCAGCCAACTGCTTGGGACAGGGCCTGGCTACACCTTC

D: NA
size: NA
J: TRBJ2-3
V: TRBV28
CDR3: CASSSGSTDTQYF
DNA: TGTGCCAGCAGTAGCGGGAGCACAGATACGCAGTATTTT

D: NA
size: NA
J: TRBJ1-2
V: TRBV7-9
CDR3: CASSPAGQGYGYTF
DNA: TGTGCCAGCAGCCCGGCGGGGCAGGGATATGGCTACACCTTC

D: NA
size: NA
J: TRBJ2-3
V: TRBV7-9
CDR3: CASSAQRATDTQYF
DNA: TGTGCCAGCAGCGCTCAGAGGGCCACAGATACGCAGTATTTT

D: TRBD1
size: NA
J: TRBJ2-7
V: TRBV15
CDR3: CATSRGLPGGIGRITYEQYF
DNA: TGTGCCACCAGCAGAGGCCTGCCAGGGGGCATCGGTAGAATAACCTACGAGCAGTACTTC

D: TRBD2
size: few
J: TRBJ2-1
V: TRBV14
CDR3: CASSPSGRALGEQFF
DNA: TGTGCCAGCAGCCCTAGCGGGAGGGCACTTGGAGAGCAGTTCTTC

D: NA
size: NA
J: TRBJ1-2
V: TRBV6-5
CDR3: CASSYSTGYNYGYTF
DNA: TGTGCCAGCAGTTACTCGACAGGATATAACTATGGCTACACCTTC

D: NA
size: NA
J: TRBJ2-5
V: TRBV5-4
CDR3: CASSDRIDLEETQYF
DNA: TGTGCCAGCAGCGACCGGATCGACCTGGAAGAGACCCAGTACTTC

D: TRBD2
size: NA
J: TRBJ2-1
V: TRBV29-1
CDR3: CSGKGLAGGFGNEQFF
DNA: TGCAGCGGGAAGGGACTAGCGGGAGGCTTCGGCAATGAGCAGTTCTTC

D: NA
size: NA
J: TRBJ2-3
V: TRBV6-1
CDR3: CASSDSHGGTDTQYF
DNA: TGTGCCAGCAGTGATAGCCATGGTGGCACAGATACGCAGTATTTT

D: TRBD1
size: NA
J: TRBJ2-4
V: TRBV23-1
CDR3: CASSRGTGELIAKNIQYF
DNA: TGCGCCAGCAGTCGGGGGACAGGGGAGTTGATAGCCAAAAACATTCAGTACTTC

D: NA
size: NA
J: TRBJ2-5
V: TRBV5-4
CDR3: CASTSWGETQYF
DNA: TGTGCCAGCACTAGTTGGGGAGAGACCCAGTACTTC

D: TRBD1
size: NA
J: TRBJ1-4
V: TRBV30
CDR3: CAWTPGDRVDEKLFF
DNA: TGTGCCTGGACCCCTGGGGACAGGGTGGATGAAAAACTGTTTTTT

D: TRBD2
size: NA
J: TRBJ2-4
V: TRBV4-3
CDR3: CASSQDRGGNIQYF
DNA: TGCGCCAGCAGCCAAGACCGCGGGGGGAACATTCAGTACTTC

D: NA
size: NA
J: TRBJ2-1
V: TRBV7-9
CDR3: CASSLPLSDVEQFF
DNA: TGTGCCAGCAGCTTGCCGCTAAGCGACGTTGAGCAGTTCTTC

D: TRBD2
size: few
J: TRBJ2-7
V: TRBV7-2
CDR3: CASSLSKRREYEQYF
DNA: TGTGCCAGCAGCTTATCCAAGAGGCGGGAGTACGAGCAGTACTTC

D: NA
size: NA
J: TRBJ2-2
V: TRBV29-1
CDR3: CSVESSGELFF
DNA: TGCAGCGTTGAATCTTCCGGGGAGCTGTTTTTT

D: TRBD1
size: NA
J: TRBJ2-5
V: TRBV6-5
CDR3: CASSYRDRGLQETQYF
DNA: TGTGCCAGCAGTTACCGAGACAGGGGGCTACAAGAGACCCAGTACTTC

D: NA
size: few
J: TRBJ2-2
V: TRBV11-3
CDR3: CASSYSTGELFF
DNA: TGTGCCAGCAGCTATTCAACCGGGGAGCTGTTTTTT

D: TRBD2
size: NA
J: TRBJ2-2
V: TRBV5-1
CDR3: CASTLGFPGGTGELFF
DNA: TGCGCCAGCACCCTGGGCTTCCCGGGAGGTACCGGGGAGCTGTTTTTT

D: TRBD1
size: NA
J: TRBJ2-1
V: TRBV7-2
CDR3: CASSLGGQPYNEQFF
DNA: TGTGCCAGCAGCTTAGGGGGACAGCCGTACAATGAGCAGTTCTTC

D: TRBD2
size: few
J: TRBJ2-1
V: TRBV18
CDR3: CASSRTSGSGEQFF
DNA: TGTGCCAGCTCCCGGACTAGCGGGAGCGGGGAGCAGTTCTTC

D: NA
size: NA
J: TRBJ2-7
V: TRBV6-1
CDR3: CASSEVKGLYEQYF
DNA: TGTGCCAGCAGTGAAGTAAAGGGACTCTACGAGCAGTACTTC

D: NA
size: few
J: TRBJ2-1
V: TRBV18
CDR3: CASSPLQNNEQFF
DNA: TGTGCCAGCTCACCACTACAGAACAATGAGCAGTTCTTC

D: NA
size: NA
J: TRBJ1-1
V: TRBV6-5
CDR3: CASSRAGSTEAFF
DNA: TGTGCCAGCAGCCGGGCGGGGAGCACTGAAGCTTTCTTT

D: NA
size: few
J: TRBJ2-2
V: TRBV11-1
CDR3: CASSLETNTGELFF
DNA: TGTGCCAGCAGCTTAGAGACTAACACCGGGGAGCTGTTTTTT

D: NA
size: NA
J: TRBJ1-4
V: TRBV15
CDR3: CATSRDRGDEKLFF
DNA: TGTGCCACCAGCAGAGACAGGGGAGACGAAAAACTGTTTTTT

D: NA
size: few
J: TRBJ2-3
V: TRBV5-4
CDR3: CASSLRGSTDTQYF
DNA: TGTGCCAGCAGCTTGCGGGGGAGCACAGATACGCAGTATTTT

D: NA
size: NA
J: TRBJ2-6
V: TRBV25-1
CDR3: CASGTSGANVLTF
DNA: TGTGCCAGCGGGACATCTGGGGCCAACGTCCTGACTTTC

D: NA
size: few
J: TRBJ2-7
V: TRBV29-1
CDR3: CSVDRGYNEQYF
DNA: TGCAGCGTTGACAGGGGCTATAACGAGCAGTACTTC

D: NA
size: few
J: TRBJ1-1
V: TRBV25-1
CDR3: CASSEIDSYTEAFF
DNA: TGTGCCAGCAGTGAAATCGACAGCTACACTGAAGCTTTCTTT

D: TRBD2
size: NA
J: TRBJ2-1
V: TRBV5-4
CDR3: CASRDQRGNNEQFF
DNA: TGTGCCAGCAGAGACCAGCGGGGTAACAATGAGCAGTTCTTC

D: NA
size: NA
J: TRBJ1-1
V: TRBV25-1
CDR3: CASSDRVLAEAFF
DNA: TGTGCCAGCAGTGACAGGGTTCTCGCTGAAGCTTTCTTT

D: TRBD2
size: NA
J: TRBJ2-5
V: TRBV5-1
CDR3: CASSLQREGETQYF
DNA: TGCGCCAGCAGCTTGCAGCGGGAGGGTGAGACCCAGTACTTC

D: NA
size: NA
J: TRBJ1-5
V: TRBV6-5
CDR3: CASSYGRGDNQPQHF
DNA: TGTGCCAGCAGTTACGGGCGAGGGGACAATCAGCCCCAGCATTTT

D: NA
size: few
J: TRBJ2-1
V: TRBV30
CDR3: CAWSDQQGYNEQFF
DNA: TGTGCCTGGAGTGATCAACAGGGATACAATGAGCAGTTCTTC

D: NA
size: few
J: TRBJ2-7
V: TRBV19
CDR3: CASSIEGNPGYEQYF
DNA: TGTGCCAGTAGTATAGAGGGCAACCCGGGCTACGAGCAGTACTTC

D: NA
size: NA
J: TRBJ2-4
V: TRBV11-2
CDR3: CASSFGGGRNIQYF
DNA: TGTGCCAGCAGCTTTGGGGGCGGAAGAAACATTCAGTACTTC

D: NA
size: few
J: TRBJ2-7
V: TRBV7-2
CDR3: CASSFEGQAYEQYF
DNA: TGTGCCAGCAGCTTCGAAGGACAAGCCTACGAGCAGTACTTC

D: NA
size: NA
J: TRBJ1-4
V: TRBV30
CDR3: CAWSGSNEKLFF
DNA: TGTGCCTGGAGTGGGTCTAATGAAAAACTGTTTTTT

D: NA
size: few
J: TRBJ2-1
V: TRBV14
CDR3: CASSQDLGGEQFF
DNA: TGTGCCAGCAGCCAAGATCTTGGAGGTGAGCAGTTCTTC

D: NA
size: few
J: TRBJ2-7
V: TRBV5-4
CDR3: CASSQETGLVYEQYF
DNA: TGTGCCAGCAGCCAGGAGACAGGCCTCGTCTACGAGCAGTACTTC

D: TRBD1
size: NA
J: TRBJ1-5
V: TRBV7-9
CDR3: CASSPGQGVSQPQHF
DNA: TGTGCCAGCAGCCCAGGACAGGGGGTCAGTCAGCCCCAGCATTTT